The 32 T cell receptor beta chains below come from one sample, sequenced in a study of memory CD4+ T cells and cytomegalovirus serostatus. Assay: immunoSEQ multiplex PCR; the TCRdb copy retains only in-frame clones and omits some. The data show tens of thousands of clones, 70% to 85% seen once. Single viable CD3+CD4+CD8-CD45RO+ cells were sorted as the memory CD4+ T cells. Specimen: memory CD4+ T cells from blood. The receptor source for this set is an adult in good health and CMV-seronegative.

This chain uses TRBV29-1 with TRBJ2-3; 16 bases agree with TRBD2. Unmatched junction bases numbered 8, after V lost 1 base and J lost 1 base. CDR1 and CDR2 (germline): SQVTM, ANQGSEA. The CDR3 length is 19 residues. CDR3 protein: CSVEVQGLAGGGGTDTQYF. CDR3 sequence (DNA): TGCAGCGTTGAAGTACAGGGACTAGCGGGAGGGGGGGGCACAGATACGCAGTATTTT.

This clone was seen more than once but under ten times. This sequence joins TRBV5-1 and TRBJ1-1; D is possibly TRBD1 (5 bases). Germline CDR1 reads SGHRS; CDR2 reads YFSETQ. This CDR3 spans 14 amino acids. Trimming took off 4 bases at V and 3 bases at J, with 13 bases between the two ends. The DNA of the CDR3 is TGCGCCAGCAGCCCCCGGGGCCCTGACACTGAAGCTTTCTTT. Protein sequence: CASSPRGPDTEAFF.

The CDR3 sequence is CASSLRSAASSGANVLTF. The CDR3 region has the DNA TGTGCCAGCAGTCTCAGATCCGCGGCCAGCTCTGGGGCCAACGTCCTGACTTTC. The chain employs TRBV2 and TRBJ2-6; no firm D call. This CDR3 contains 18 residues. Germline CDR1 and CDR2: SNHLY and FYNNEI. Trimming took 5 bases from V and 0 from J, leaving 17 bases between them. Drawing the rest from reference TRBV2 and TRBJ2-6, the complete variable domain is EPEVTQTPSHQVTQMGQEVILRCVPISNHLYFYWYRQILGQKVEFLVSFYNNEISEKSEIFDDQFSVERPDGSNFTLKIRSTKLEDSAMYFCASSLRSAASSGANVLTFGAGSRLTVL.

This chain joins TRBV11-2 and TRBJ2-5, with TRBD2 matching over 7 bases. CDR1 is SGHAT and CDR2 is FQNNGV in the germline V gene. V lost 2 bases and J lost 5; bases outside the gene matches: 11. This CDR3 has 16 amino acids. The CDR3 spells CASSLWTSSSSETQYF. CDR3 nucleotides: TGTGCCAGCAGCTTATGGACTAGTAGTAGTTCGGAGACCCAGTACTTC.

The rearrangement joins TRBV9 to TRBJ1-6; D not certain. Germline assignment: CDR1 SGDLS and CDR2 YYNGEE. CDR3 length: 13 residues. Trimming pared 3 bases from V and 7 bases from J, leaving 8 bases between. This CDR3 reads CASSGLGNSPLHF. In DNA, the CDR3 is TGTGCCAGCAGCGGACTTGGGAATTCACCCCTCCACTTT.

This clone was detected once. The J gene is TRBJ1-2, the V gene TRBV7-9; 7 positions agree with TRBD1. Germline CDR1 reads SEHNR; CDR2 reads FQNEAQ (reference sequence). The CDR3 has 14 amino acids. Trimming cost V 5 bases and J 10 bases; bases outside gene matches: 13. CDR3 in DNA: TGTGCCAGCAGCCCACGGCGATTGGGGACAGACTACACCTTC. Protein sequence: CASSPRRLGTDYTF.

The gene calls are TRBV4-2 and TRBJ2-5; 7 bases map to TRBD2. Judging by the DNA end, TRBJ2-7 fits better; the J call may be wrong. The CDR3 extends over 15 amino acids. Germline CDR1 and CDR2: LGHNA and YNFKEQ. Written as DNA, the CDR3 is TGTGCCAGCAGTCTGAGCGGGGCCACACCCTACGAGCAGTACTTC. This encodes CASSLSGATPYEQYF.

The chain employs TRBV4-2 and TRBJ1-1; D gene ambiguous. Germline lookup yields CDR1 LGHNA and CDR2 YNFKEQ. V was trimmed by 3 bases and J by 2 bases, leaving 7 bases between them. The CDR3 sequence is 13 residues long. The CDR3 DNA sequence: TGTGCCAGCAGCCAGGAAAAAAACACTGAAGCTTTCTTT. Protein product: CASSQEKNTEAFF.

This clone was observed a few times. The rearrangement links TRBV10-3 to TRBJ1-1; D call uncertain. Per the germline V gene, CDR1 is ENHRY and CDR2 is SYGVKD. This CDR3 has 13 residues. Trimming took 2 bases from V and 1 from J, leaving 5 bases between them. This CDR3 is CAISEPRNTEAFF. Written as DNA, the CDR3 is TGTGCCATCAGTGAGCCCAGGAACACTGAAGCTTTCTTT.

This chain connects TRBV7-9 to TRBJ2-3; 9 bases fit TRBD2. The CDR3 extends over 13 amino acids. Germline V gives CDR1 SEHNR, CDR2 FQNEAQ (reference sequence). Unmatched junction bases numbered 5, after V lost 9 bases and J lost 4 bases. Here the CDR3 reads CASSGSGADTQYF. The CDR3 region has the DNA TGTGCCAGTAGCGGGAGTGGTGCAGATACGCAGTATTTT.

This chain joins TRBV6-5 and TRBJ2-5, with 10 bases matching TRBD1. Near its end, the DNA agrees better with TRBJ2-7, so the J call may be wrong. Per the germline V gene, CDR1 is MNHEY and CDR2 is SVGAGI. This CDR3 is built from 15 residues. CDR3 DNA: TGTGCCAGCAGTTACTCTGGACAGGGGGGCTACGAGCAGTACTTC. Its translation is CASSYSGQGGYEQYF.

This chain connects TRBV5-1 to TRBJ2-5; TRBD1 or TRBD2 may be the D gene (6 bases each). Trimming removed 4 bases from V and 5 bases from J, with 21 bases in between. The CDR3 is 16 residues long. CDR1 SGHRS and CDR2 YFSETQ come from the germline V gene. The chain's CDR3 is CASSPSQGQSGETQYF. The CDR3 region has the DNA TGCGCCAGCAGCCCAAGCCAGGGGCAAAGCGGGGAGACCCAGTACTTC.

The chain combines TRBV25-1 with TRBJ2-5; 9 bases line up with TRBD2. The CDR3 covers 15 residues. V gave up 6 bases and J gave up 5 bases; unmatched junction bases: 10. CDR1 is MGHDK and CDR2 is SYGVNS in the germline V gene. CDR3 residues: CASRGSLAGQETQYF. The CDR3 bases are TGTGCCAGCAGGGGGTCCCTAGCGGGACAGGAGACCCAGTACTTC.

The V call is TRBV7-3, the J call TRBJ2-2; 10 bases fit TRBD2. The germline CDR1 and CDR2 sequences are SGHTA and FQGTGA. Unmatched junction bases numbered 8, after V lost 1 base and J lost 9 bases. The CDR3 covers 16 residues. The CDR3 loop is CASSLSLPSGSRELFF. Here the CDR3 DNA reads TGTGCCAGCAGCTTAAGTCTGCCTAGCGGGAGCCGGGAGCTGTTTTTT.

The gene calls are TRBV7-7 and TRBJ2-5, with 9 bases that match TRBD1. V gave up 5 bases and J gave up 4 bases; unmatched junction bases: 5. The CDR3 consists of 14 residues. Germline V CDR1 and CDR2: SSHAT, FNYEAQ (reference sequence). The CDR3 sequence: CASSATGGRETQYF. Here the CDR3 DNA reads TGTGCCAGCAGCGCGACAGGGGGTCGAGAGACCCAGTACTTC.

The gene calls are TRBV20-1 and TRBJ2-5, with D maybe TRBD2 (5 bases). Germline loops: CDR1 DFQATT, CDR2 SNEGSKA (reference sequence). The CDR3 totals 11 residues. The V and J ends lost 7 bases and 5 bases respectively, with 11 bases between them. The CDR3 DNA reads as TGCAGTGTTGGGAGTACTGAGACCCAGTACTTC. Protein: CSVGSTETQYF.

The rearrangement links TRBV7-2 to TRBJ2-1, with TRBD2 matching 7 bases. This CDR3 region has 15 residues. CDR1 is SGHTA, CDR2 FQGNSA, per germline. V gave up 6 bases and J gave up 10 bases; unmatched junction bases: 15. The DNA of the CDR3 is TGTGCCAGCAGAGCTGGACTAGTCAAGATCCGGGAGCAGTTCTTC. Its protein product is CASRAGLVKIREQFF.

V usage is TRBV21-1 and J usage is TRBJ2-4; the DNA was not compared with TRBD1, the D call given in the table. TRBV21-1 represents a pseudogene. CDR3 length equals 12 residues. CDR3 in amino acids: CASAGTKNIQYF. In DNA form, the CDR3 reads TGTGCCAGCGCTGGCACCAAAAACATTCAGTACTTC.

In regard to this clone: The same CDR3 also results from other DNA sequences found in this sample. The rearrangement links TRBV5-1 to TRBJ2-5, with 9 bases matching TRBD1. After removal of 4 bases from V and 5 bases from J, the junction contained 3 bases not matched to a gene. The V gene's germline CDR1 is SGHRS and CDR2 YFSETQ. The CDR3 totals 13 residues. The CDR3 nucleotides read TGCGCCAGCAGCAGGACAGGGGAGGAGACCCAGTACTTC. It encodes CASSRTGEETQYF.

The rearrangement joins TRBV19 to TRBJ2-3; 7 bases are a match to TRBD2. Germline V gene data show CDR1 as LNHDA and CDR2 as SQIVND (reference sequence). The ends lost 3 bases at V and 5 bases at J; junction bases unmatched: 5. The length of the CDR3 is 14 residues. CDR3 region: CASSIGGRGDTQYF. DNA of the CDR3: TGTGCCAGTAGTATCGGCGGGAGAGGAGATACGCAGTATTTT.

The chain links TRBV4-2 to TRBJ2-5; D is ambiguous. Trimming shortened V by 6 bases and J by 5 bases, and 7 bases separated the two germline ends. The CDR3 totals 11 residues. From germline, CDR1 is LGHNA and CDR2 YNFKEQ. The CDR3 loop is CASSYGETQYF. CDR3 DNA: TGTGCCAGCAGTTACGGGGAGACCCAGTACTTC.

This clone was recorded a few times. The chain joins TRBV5-1 to TRBJ2-1; 8 nucleotides match TRBD2. There are 15 residues in the CDR3. Losses at the gene ends were 4 bases for V and 5 bases for J; bases not matched to a gene: 8. Germline lookup yields CDR1 SGHRS and CDR2 YFSETQ. CDR3 loop: CASSLEERGNNEQFF. Written as DNA, the CDR3 is TGCGCCAGCAGCCTCGAGGAGCGGGGGAACAATGAGCAGTTCTTC.

This clone was observed once. The chain carries TRBV5-6 and TRBJ2-7, with 10 positions matching TRBD2. The CDR3 is made up of 17 amino acids. J lost 5 bases, V lost 0 bases, and 11 bases had no gene match. Per germline, CDR1 SGHDT and CDR2 YYEEEE. Here the CDR3 DNA reads TGTGCCAGCAGCTTGGTTCTAGCGGGAGACGGTCCCCACGAGCAGTACTTC. Translation: CASSLVLAGDGPHEQYF.

This rearrangement joins TRBV2 to TRBJ1-2; no clear D gene. CDR3 length: 12 amino acids. V dropped 7 bases and J dropped 4 bases, with 10 bases sitting between them. From germline, CDR1 is SNHLY and CDR2 FYNNEI. The CDR3 sequence is CASTPEFYGYTF. In DNA form, the CDR3 reads TGTGCCAGCACCCCAGAGTTCTATGGCTACACCTTC.

J is TRBJ2-7 and V is TRBV30; 9 bases agree with TRBD2. This CDR3 region has 13 residues. Looked up from germline, CDR1 is GTSNPN and CDR2 is SVGIG (reference sequence). The CDR3 sequence: CVAREGLAYEQYF. The CDR3 nucleotides read TGTGTTGCGCGGGAGGGCCTTGCCTACGAGCAGTACTTC. The full variable domain, with the rest looked up from reference TRBV30 and TRBJ2-7, is SQTIHQWPATLVQPVGSPLSLECTVEGTSNPNLYWYRQAAGRGLQLLFYSVGIGQISSEVPQNLSASRPQDRQFILSSKKLLLSDSGFYLCVAREGLAYEQYFGPGTRLTVT.

The chain recombines TRBV28 with TRBJ2-7, with D perhaps TRBD2 (6 bases). The germline CDR1 and CDR2 sequences are MDHEN and SYDVKM. V lost 5 bases and J lost 6, with 11 bases in between. The CDR3 is made up of 12 amino acids. The chain's CDR3 is CASSPGVGEQYF. In DNA form, the CDR3 reads TGTGCCAGCAGTCCGGGGGTTGGCGAGCAGTACTTC. Filled out from reference TRBV28 and TRBJ2-7, the complete variable domain reads DVKVTQSSRYLVKRTGEKVFLECVQDMDHENMFWYRQDPGLGLRLIYFSYDVKMKEKGDIPEGYSVSREKKERFSLILESASTNQTSMYLCASSPGVGEQYFGPGTRLTVT.

The V call is TRBV27, the J call TRBJ2-3, with a possible D match to TRBD2 (5 bases). CDR1 and CDR2 from the germline V gene are MNHEY and SMNVEV (reference sequence). The CDR3 runs to 14 residues. V was trimmed by 7 bases and J by 5 bases, leaving 16 bases between them. The CDR3 loop reads CASTLLGELDTQYF. The CDR3 coding sequence is TGTGCCAGCACCCTCCTCGGGGAACTAGATACGCAGTATTTT.

The V call is TRBV30, the J call TRBJ2-2; D perhaps matches TRBD2 (5 bases). Germline V gene data show CDR1 as GTSNPN and CDR2 as SVGIG (reference sequence). The CDR3 has 14 amino acids. V shed 0 bases and J shed 0 bases, with 5 bases lying between them. CDR3 residues: CAWSVLANTGELFF. The CDR3 DNA sequence: TGTGCCTGGAGTGTACTAGCGAACACCGGGGAGCTGTTTTTT.

In this sample, this clone turned up many times. This chain connects TRBV5-5 to TRBJ1-6, with a tentative D call TRBD1 (5 bases). Deletions cut 1 base from V and 11 bases from J, with 10 bases between. Per the germline V gene, CDR1 is SGHKS and CDR2 is YYEKEE (reference sequence). The CDR3 has 13 amino acids. This CDR3 is CASSLWGLPPLHF. The CDR3 DNA reads TGTGCCAGCAGCTTGTGGGGGTTGCCACCCCTCCACTTT.

The chain joins TRBV28 to TRBJ2-5; D is possibly TRBD1 (6 bases). The CDR3 consists of 15 residues. V lost 4 bases and J lost 1, with 13 bases in between. Germline CDR1 reads MDHEN; CDR2 reads SYDVKM. CDR3 nucleotides: TGTGCCAGCAGTTCTGGACAGTTGAGCCAAGAGACCCAGTACTTC. Its protein product is CASSSGQLSQETQYF.

This sequence joins TRBV7-2 and TRBJ1-3; weak D call: TRBD1 (6 bases). V shed 5 bases and J shed 4 bases, with 21 bases lying between them. The CDR3 loop spans 17 amino acids. Looked up from germline, CDR1 is SGHTA and CDR2 is FQGNSA. The CDR3 nucleotides read TGTGCCAGCAGCCCCGGGCGGGGGGCGAAATCGGGAAACACCATATATTTT. Protein product: CASSPGRGAKSGNTIYF.

The V call is TRBV11-2, the J call TRBJ2-6; D is unclear. There are 15 residues in the CDR3. V was clipped by 1 base and J by 2 bases, with 6 bases between them. Germline CDR1 and CDR2: SGHAT and FQNNGV. CDR3 in amino acids: CASSLVQPGANVLTF. For the CDR3, the DNA is TGTGCCAGCAGCTTAGTACAGCCTGGGGCCAACGTCCTGACTTTC.